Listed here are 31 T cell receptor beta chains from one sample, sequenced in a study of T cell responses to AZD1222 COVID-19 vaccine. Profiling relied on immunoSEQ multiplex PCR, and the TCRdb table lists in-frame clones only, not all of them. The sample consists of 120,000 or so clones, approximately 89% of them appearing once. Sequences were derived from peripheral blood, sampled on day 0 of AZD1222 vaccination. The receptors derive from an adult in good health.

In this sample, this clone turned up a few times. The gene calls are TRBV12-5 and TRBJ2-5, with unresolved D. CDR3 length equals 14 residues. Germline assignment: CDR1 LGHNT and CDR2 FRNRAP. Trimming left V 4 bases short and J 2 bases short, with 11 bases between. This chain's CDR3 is CASGSRPLQETQYF. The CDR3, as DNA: TGTGCTAGTGGTTCGAGACCGCTACAAGAGACCCAGTACTTC.

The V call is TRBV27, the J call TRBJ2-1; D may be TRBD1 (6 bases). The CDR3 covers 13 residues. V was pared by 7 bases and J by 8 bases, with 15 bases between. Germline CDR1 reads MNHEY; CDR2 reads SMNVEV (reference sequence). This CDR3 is CASTTNRADEQFF. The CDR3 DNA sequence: TGTGCCAGCACCACAAACAGGGCTGATGAGCAGTTCTTC.

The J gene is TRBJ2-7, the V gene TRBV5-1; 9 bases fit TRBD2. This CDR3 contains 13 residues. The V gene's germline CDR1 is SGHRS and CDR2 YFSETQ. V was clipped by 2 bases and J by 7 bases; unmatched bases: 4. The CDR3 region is CASSLTSGREQYF. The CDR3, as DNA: TGCGCCAGCAGCTTAACTAGCGGGCGAGAGCAGTACTTC.

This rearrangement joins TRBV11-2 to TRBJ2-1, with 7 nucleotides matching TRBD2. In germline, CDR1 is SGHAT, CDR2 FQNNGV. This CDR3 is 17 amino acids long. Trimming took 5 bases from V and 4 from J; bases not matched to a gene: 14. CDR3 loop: CASSPLIASGLYNEQFF. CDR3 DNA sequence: TGTGCCAGCAGCCCCCTCATAGCTAGCGGCTTATACAATGAGCAGTTCTTC.

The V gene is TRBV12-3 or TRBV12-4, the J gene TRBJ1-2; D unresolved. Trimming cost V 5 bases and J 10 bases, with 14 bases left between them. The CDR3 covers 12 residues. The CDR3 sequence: CASSPRGLIYTF. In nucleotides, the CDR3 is TGTGCCAGCAGTCCGAGAGGCCTCATCTACACCTTC.

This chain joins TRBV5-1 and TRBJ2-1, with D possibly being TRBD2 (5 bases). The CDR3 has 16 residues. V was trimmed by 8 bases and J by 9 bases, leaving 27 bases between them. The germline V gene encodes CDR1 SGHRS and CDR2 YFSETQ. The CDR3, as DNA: TGCGCCAGTCTCCTGGAGGTGGGTAACATTCGGGGTGAGCAGTTCTTC. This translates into CASLLEVGNIRGEQFF.

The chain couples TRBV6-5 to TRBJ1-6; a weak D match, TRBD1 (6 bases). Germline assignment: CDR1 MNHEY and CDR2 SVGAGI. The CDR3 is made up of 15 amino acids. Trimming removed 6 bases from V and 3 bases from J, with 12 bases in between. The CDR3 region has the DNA TGTGCCAGCAGGCTCCTGGACAGCTATAATTCACCCCTCCACTTT. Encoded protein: CASRLLDSYNSPLHF.

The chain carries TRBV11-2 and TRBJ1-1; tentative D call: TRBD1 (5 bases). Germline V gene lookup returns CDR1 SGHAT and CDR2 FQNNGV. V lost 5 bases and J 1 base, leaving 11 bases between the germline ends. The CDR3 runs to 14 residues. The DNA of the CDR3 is TGTGCCAGCAGCCCCGGGACCGGGAACACTGAAGCTTTCTTT. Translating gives CASSPGTGNTEAFF.

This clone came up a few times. Here the CDR3 DNA reads TGTGCCAGCAGCCAATCCGCGGGCGGGGAAGAGACCCAGTACTTC. Its protein is CASSQSAGGEETQYF. The rearrangement links TRBV4-2 to TRBJ2-5, with TRBD2 as a possible D gene (6 bases). Trimming pared 2 bases from V and 3 bases from J, leaving 13 bases between. The germline CDR1 and CDR2 sequences are LGHNA and YNFKEQ. There are 15 residues in the CDR3.

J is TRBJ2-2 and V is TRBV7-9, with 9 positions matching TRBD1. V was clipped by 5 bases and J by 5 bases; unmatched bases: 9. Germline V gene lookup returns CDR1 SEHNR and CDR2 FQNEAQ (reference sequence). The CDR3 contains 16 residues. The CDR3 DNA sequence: TGTGCCAGCAGCCCTACCGGGACAGGGAATACCGGGGAGCTGTTTTTT. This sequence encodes CASSPTGTGNTGELFF.

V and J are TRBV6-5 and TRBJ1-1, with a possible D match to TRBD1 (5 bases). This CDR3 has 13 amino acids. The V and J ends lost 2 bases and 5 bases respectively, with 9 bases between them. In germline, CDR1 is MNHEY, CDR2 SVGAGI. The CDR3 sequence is CASSYGRGTEAFF. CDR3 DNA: TGTGCCAGCAGTTACGGGAGGGGAACTGAAGCTTTCTTT.

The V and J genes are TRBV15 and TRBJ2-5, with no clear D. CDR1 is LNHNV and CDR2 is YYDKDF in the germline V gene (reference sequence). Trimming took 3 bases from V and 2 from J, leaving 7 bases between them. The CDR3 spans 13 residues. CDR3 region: CATSRALQETQYF. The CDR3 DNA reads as TGTGCCACCAGCAGGGCACTTCAAGAGACCCAGTACTTC. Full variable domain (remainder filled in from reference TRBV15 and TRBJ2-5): DAMVIQNPRYQVTQFGKPVTLSCSQTLNHNVMYWYQQKSSQAPKLLFHYYDKDFNNEADTPDNFQSRRPNTSFCFLDIRSPGLGDTAMYLCATSRALQETQYFGPGTRLLVL.

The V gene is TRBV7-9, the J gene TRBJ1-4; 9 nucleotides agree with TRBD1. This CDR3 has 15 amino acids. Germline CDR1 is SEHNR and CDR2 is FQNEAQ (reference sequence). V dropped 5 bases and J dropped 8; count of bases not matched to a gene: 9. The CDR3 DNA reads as TGTGCCAGCAGCCGAGGACAGGGGCTGGAAGAAAAACTGTTTTTT. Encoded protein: CASSRGQGLEEKLFF.

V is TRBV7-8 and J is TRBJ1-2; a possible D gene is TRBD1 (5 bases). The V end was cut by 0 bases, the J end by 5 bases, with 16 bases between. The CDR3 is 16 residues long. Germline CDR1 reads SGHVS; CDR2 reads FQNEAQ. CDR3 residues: CASSLARSQGWYGYTF. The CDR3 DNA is TGTGCCAGCAGCTTAGCCCGCTCGCAGGGATGGTATGGCTACACCTTC.

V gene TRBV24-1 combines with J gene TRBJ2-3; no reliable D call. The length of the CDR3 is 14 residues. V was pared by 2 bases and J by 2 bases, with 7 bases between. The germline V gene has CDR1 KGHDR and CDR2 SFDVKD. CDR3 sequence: CATSDSGITDTQYF. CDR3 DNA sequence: TGTGCCACCAGTGATTCCGGTATCACAGATACGCAGTATTTT.

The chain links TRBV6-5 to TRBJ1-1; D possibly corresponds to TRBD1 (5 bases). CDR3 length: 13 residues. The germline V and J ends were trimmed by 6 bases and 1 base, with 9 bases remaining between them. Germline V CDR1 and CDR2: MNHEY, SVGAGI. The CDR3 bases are TGTGCCAGCAGCCCAGGGTGGAACACTGAAGCTTTCTTT. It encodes CASSPGWNTEAFF.

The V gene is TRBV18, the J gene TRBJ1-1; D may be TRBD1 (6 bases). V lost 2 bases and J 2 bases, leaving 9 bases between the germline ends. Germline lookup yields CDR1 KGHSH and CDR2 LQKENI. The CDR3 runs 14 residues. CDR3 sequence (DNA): TGTGCCAGCTCACCATCGGACAGTAACACTGAAGCTTTCTTT. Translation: CASSPSDSNTEAFF.

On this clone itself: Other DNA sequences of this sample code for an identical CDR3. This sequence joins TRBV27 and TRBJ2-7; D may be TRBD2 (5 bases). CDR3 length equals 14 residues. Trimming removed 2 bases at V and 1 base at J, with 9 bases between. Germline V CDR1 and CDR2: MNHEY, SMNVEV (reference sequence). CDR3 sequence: CASSLKDSSYEQYF. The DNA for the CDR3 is TGTGCCAGCAGTTTAAAGGACTCTTCCTACGAGCAGTACTTC.

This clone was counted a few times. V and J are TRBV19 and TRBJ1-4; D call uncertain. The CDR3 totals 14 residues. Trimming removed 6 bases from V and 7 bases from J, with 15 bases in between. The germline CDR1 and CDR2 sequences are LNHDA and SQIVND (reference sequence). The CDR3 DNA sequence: TGTGCCAGTAGGAAACTTGGGGATGGTGAAAAACTGTTTTTT. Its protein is CASRKLGDGEKLFF. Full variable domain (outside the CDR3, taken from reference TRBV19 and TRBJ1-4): DGGITQSPKYLFRKEGQNVTLSCEQNLNHDAMYWYRQDPGQGLRLIYYSQIVNDFQKGDIAEGYSVSREKKESFPLTVTSAQKNPTAFYLCASRKLGDGEKLFFGSGTQLSVL.

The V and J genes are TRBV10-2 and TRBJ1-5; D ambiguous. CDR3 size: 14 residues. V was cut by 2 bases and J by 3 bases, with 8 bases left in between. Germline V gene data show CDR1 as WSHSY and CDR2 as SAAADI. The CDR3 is CASSEAGSNQPQHF. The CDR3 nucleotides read TGCGCCAGCAGTGAGGCCGGGTCCAATCAGCCCCAGCATTTT.

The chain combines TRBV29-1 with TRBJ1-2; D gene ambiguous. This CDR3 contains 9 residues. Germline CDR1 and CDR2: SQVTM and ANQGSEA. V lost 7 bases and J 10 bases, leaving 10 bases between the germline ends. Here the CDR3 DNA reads TGCAGCGCGTCGGGTGACTACACCTTC. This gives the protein CSASGDYTF.

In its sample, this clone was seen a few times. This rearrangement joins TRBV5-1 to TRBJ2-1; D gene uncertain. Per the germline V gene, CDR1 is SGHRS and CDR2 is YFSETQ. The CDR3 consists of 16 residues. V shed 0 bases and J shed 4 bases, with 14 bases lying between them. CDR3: CASSLEENWGYNEQFF. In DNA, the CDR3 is TGCGCCAGCAGCTTGGAGGAGAACTGGGGATACAATGAGCAGTTCTTC.

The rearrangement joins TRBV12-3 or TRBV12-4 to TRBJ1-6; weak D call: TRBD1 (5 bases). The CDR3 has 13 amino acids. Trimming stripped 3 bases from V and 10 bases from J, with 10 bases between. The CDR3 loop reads CASSFGGGSPLHF. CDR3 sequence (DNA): TGTGCCAGCAGTTTTGGGGGTGGCTCACCCCTCCACTTT.

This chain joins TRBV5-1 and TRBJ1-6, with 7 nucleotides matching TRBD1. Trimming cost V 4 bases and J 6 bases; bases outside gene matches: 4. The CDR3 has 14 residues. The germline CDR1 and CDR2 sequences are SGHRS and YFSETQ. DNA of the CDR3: TGCGCCAGCAGCATGGGACAGAGTAATTCACCCCTCCACTTT. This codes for CASSMGQSNSPLHF.

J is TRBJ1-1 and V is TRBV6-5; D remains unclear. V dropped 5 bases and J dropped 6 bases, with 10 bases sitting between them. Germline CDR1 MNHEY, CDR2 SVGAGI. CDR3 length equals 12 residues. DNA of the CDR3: TGTGCCAGCAGTAGAGGAGTTTCTGAAGCTTTCTTT. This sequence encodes CASSRGVSEAFF.

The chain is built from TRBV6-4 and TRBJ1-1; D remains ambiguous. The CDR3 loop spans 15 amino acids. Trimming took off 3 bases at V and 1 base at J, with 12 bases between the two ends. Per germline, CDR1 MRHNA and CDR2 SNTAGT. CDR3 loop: CASSEHRNSNTEAFF. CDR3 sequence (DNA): TGTGCCAGCAGTGAGCATCGGAACTCGAACACTGAAGCTTTCTTT.

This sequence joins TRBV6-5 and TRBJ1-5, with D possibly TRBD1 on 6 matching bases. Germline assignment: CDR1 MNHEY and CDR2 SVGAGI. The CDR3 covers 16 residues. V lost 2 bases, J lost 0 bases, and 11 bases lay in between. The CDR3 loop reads CASSYGGTLSNQPQHF. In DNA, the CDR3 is TGTGCCAGCAGTTACGGCGGGACACTTAGCAATCAGCCCCAGCATTTT.

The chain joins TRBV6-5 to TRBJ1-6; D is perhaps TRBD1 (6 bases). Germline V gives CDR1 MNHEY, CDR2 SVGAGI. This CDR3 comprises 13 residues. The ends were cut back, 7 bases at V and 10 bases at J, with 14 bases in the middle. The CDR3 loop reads CASTNRAGSPLHF. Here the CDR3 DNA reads TGTGCCAGCACCAACAGGGCGGGATCACCCCTCCACTTT.

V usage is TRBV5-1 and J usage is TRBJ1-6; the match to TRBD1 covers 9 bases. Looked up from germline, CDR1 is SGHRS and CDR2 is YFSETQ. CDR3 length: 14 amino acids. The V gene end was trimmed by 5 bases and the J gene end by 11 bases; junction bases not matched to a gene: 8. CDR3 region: CASRQGASIAPLHF. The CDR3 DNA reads TGCGCCAGCAGACAGGGGGCTTCTATAGCACCCCTCCACTTT.

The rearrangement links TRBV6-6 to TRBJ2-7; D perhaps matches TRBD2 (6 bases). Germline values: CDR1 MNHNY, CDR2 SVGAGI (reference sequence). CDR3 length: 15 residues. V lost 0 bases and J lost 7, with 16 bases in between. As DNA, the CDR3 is TGTGCCAGCAGTTACTCGGCAGAAGGGACTGGGGAGCAGTACTTC. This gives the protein CASSYSAEGTGEQYF.

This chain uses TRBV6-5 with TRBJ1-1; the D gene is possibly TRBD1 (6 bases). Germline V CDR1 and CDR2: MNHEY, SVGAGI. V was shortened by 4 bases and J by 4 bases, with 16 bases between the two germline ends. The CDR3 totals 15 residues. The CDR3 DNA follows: TGTGCCAGCAGTTTCTCTACACAGGGACCCACTGAAGCTTTCTTT. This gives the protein CASSFSTQGPTEAFF.